This TCR beta chain originates from a study of naive and memory T cell subsets. The V end lost 0 bases, the J end lost 3 bases, and 5 bases lay between the germline ends. Germline loops: CDR1 LNHNV, CDR2 YYDKDF (reference sequence). The CDR3 covers 13 residues. The beta constant-region primer was an equimolar mix of two oligonucleotides covering TRBC1 and TRBC2. TCRdb called the UMI-ligation and nested PCR reads again in MiXCR, with one record for every CDR3 protein. Here the sample spans under 150,000 distinct CDR3 sequences, about a sixth being singletons. This clonotype was counted a few times. The TCR originated in a human donor in good health. The V call is TRBV15, the J call TRBJ1-2, with D uncertain. Sequenced material: naive CD4+ T cells from blood. The CDR3 loop is CATSRDYDYGYTF. CDR3 DNA: TGTGCCACCAGCAGAGATTACGACTATGGCTACACCTTC.